Listed below are T cell receptor beta chains from one sample, sequenced in a study of blood T cell repertoires in COVID-19. Sequencing used immunoSEQ multiplex PCR; TCRdb keeps in-frame clones, though not all of them. The table has 200,000 or so clones, 85% seen once; the top ten hold 0.9% to 0.95%. Sequenced input: peripheral blood. The receptors derive from a man aged 55 to 70 with COVID-19, enrolled during active disease. Both conserved end residues are part of each CDR3. The order of the fields is V gene, CDR3 length, clone size, J gene, D gene, CDR3 DNA, CDR3 protein. The D gene is left open where the match is weak. Rows may omit the clone size; those that give it use once, few, many or a size class.

TRBV10-3,14,few,TRBJ1-4,NA,TGTGCCATCAGCGGACAGCCAACTAATGAAAAACTGTTTTTT,CAISGQPTNEKLFF
TRBV11-2,13,NA,TRBJ2-3,NA,TGTGCCAGCCTACAATCACTCGGGGATACGCAGTATTTT,CASLQSLGDTQYF
TRBV12-5,17,NA,TRBJ2-1,TRBD2,TGTGCTAGTGGTTTGGTAGGAGCGGGAGGACTCTACAATGAGCAGTTCTTC,CASGLVGAGGLYNEQFF
TRBV4-2,15,NA,TRBJ2-1,TRBD2,TGTGCCAGCAGCCATGACCCGGGACTAGCGAATGAGCAGTTCTTC,CASSHDPGLANEQFF
TRBV7-9,13,NA,TRBJ2-6,NA,TGTGCCAGAGGGAGCTCTGGGGCCAACGTCCTGACTTTC,CARGSSGANVLTF
TRBV9,15,NA,TRBJ2-1,NA,TGTGCCAGCAGCGCTCAGGGGATCTCCTACAATGAGCAGTTCTTC,CASSAQGISYNEQFF
TRBV18,13,NA,TRBJ1-1,NA,TGTGCCAGCTCACTAGGCGGCAACACTGAAGCTTTCTTT,CASSLGGNTEAFF
TRBV6-5,13,NA,TRBJ1-6,NA,TGTGCCCATTCCCCAGGATTAAATTCACCCCTCCACTTT,CAHSPGLNSPLHF
TRBV7-7,17,NA,TRBJ1-1,TRBD1,TGTGCCAGCAGCTTAGCGACAGGGTTCAACATGAACACTGAAGCTTTCTTT,CASSLATGFNMNTEAFF
TRBV3-1/TRBV3-2,12,NA,TRBJ2-1,NA,TGTGCCAGCGGGCGCTCCTACAATGAGCAGTTCTTC,CASGRSYNEQFF
TRBV6-6,15,NA,TRBJ1-2,NA,TGTGCCAGCAGTTACTCGACAGCTACGAACTATGGCTACACCTTC,CASSYSTATNYGYTF
TRBV6-1,14,NA,TRBJ2-1,NA,TGTGCCAGCAGTGAGCACAGAGCTAACAATGAGCAGTTCTTC,CASSEHRANNEQFF
TRBV6-2/TRBV6-3,13,NA,TRBJ1-2,TRBD1,TGTGCCAGCAGTCTATCGGCGGGACAGTCTTACACCTTC,CASSLSAGQSYTF
TRBV7-2,15,few,TRBJ1-2,NA,TGTGCCAGCAGCTTAGATTCTCAGGGAAGGGATGGCTACACCTTC,CASSLDSQGRDGYTF
TRBV5-3,14,NA,TRBJ1-6,TRBD1,TGTGCCAGAAGCGGGACAGGGGAGGAATCACCCCTCCACTTT,CARSGTGEESPLHF
TRBV7-9,14,NA,TRBJ1-6,TRBD1,TGTGCCAGCAGCTTGGGACAGGGTGTGTCACCCCTCCACTTT,CASSLGQGVSPLHF
TRBV4-2,14,once,TRBJ2-5,NA,TGTGCCAGCAGCCAAGAGGCACTAAAAGAGACCCAGTACTTC,CASSQEALKETQYF
TRBV28,14,NA,TRBJ2-7,NA,TGTGCCAGCAGTTTCTTGTACAACTCCTACGAGCAGTACTTC,CASSFLYNSYEQYF
TRBV7-9,15,NA,TRBJ1-1,NA,TGTGCCAGCAGCTTAAACCTGGGCGGGGGCACTGAAGCTTTCTTT,CASSLNLGGGTEAFF
TRBV19,15,NA,TRBJ1-4,NA,TGTGCCAGTAGTTCCCCCCGGGGAACTAATGAAAAACTGTTTTTT,CASSSPRGTNEKLFF
TRBV30,14,NA,TRBJ1-6,TRBD1,TGTGCCTGGAGGCCAGGACAGGAAAATTCACCCCTCCACTTT,CAWRPGQENSPLHF
TRBV19,16,NA,TRBJ1-5,NA,TGTGCCAGTAGTATCGAGCAGGGTGTAGCACATCAGCCCCAGCATTTT,CASSIEQGVAHQPQHF
TRBV7-3,14,NA,TRBJ2-1,TRBD2,TGTGCCAGCAGCTCTAGCGGCGGGGGCAATGAGCAGTTCTTC,CASSSSGGGNEQFF
TRBV7-9,13,NA,TRBJ2-2,NA,TGTGCCAGCAGCCCGGTTCCGACCGGGGAGCTGTTTTTT,CASSPVPTGELFF
TRBV6-5,15,NA,TRBJ1-5,NA,TGTGCCAGCAGGCCAGGGTTGGATAGCAATCAGCCCCAGCATTTT,CASRPGLDSNQPQHF
TRBV5-1,16,once,TRBJ2-1,NA,TGCGCCAGCAGCTTGGTCCCGGGGTCTGGTTACAATGAGCAGTTCTTC,CASSLVPGSGYNEQFF
TRBV5-4,14,NA,TRBJ2-2,TRBD2,TGTGCCAGCAGCTGGGCGGGAGGCACCGGGGAGCTGTTTTTT,CASSWAGGTGELFF
TRBV3-1/TRBV3-2,15,NA,TRBJ2-7,TRBD1,TGTGCCAGCAGCCCCTCCCCGGACAGGTCCTACGAGCAGTACTTC,CASSPSPDRSYEQYF
TRBV6-2/TRBV6-3,15,NA,TRBJ2-7,TRBD1,TGTGCCAGCAGCGATCCCGGGCCAGGGGGCTACGAGCAGTACTTC,CASSDPGPGGYEQYF
TRBV28,14,NA,TRBJ2-1,NA,TGTGCCAGCAGAACCGGGACTTGGGGGTTCGAGCAGTTCTTC,CASRTGTWGFEQFF
TRBV6-7,15,NA,TRBJ1-1,TRBD1,TGTGCCAGCAGTCGGACAGGGGGCGTGGACACTGAAGCTTTCTTT,CASSRTGGVDTEAFF
TRBV3-1/TRBV3-2,14,NA,TRBJ1-3,NA,TGTGCCAGCAGCCAGCGGCTCTCTGGAAACACCATATATTTT,CASSQRLSGNTIYF
TRBV7-2,14,NA,TRBJ2-7,TRBD1,TGTGCCAGCAGCTCAGACAGGGTACGTTACGAGCAGTACTTC,CASSSDRVRYEQYF
TRBV12-2,13,NA,TRBJ2-1,NA,TGTGCAAGTCGCTCCAGACAGCCGCCTGAGCAGTTCTTC,CASRSRQPPEQFF
TRBV24-1,13,NA,TRBJ1-2,NA,TGTGCCACCGCGGATCGGGTTGGGTATGGCTACACCTTC,CATADRVGYGYTF
TRBV29-1,12,NA,TRBJ2-7,TRBD2,TGCAGCGTTGAAGATGGGACTAGCGAGCAGTACTTC,CSVEDGTSEQYF
TRBV27,16,NA,TRBJ2-6,NA,TGTGCCAGCAGTCTGGGACTGACCTCTGGGGCCAACGTCCTGACTTTC,CASSLGLTSGANVLTF
TRBV20-1,16,once,TRBJ2-6,TRBD2,TGCAGTGCTAGTAGCGGGGAGCCCTCTGGGGCCAACGTCCTGACTTTC,CSASSGEPSGANVLTF
TRBV5-1,14,NA,TRBJ2-4,TRBD1,TGCGCCAGCAGCGACGACAGGGGGGCAAACATTCAGTACTTC,CASSDDRGANIQYF
TRBV19,13,NA,TRBJ2-3,NA,TGTGCCAGTAGTGTCGCGAGCACAGATACGCAGTATTTT,CASSVASTDTQYF
TRBV4-3,16,NA,TRBJ1-5,NA,TGCGCCAGCAGCCCGGCCCCCAGGCGCGATAATCAGCCCCAGCATTTT,CASSPAPRRDNQPQHF
TRBV3-1/TRBV3-2,17,NA,TRBJ1-4,NA,TGTGCCAGCAGCCACAGCGGAGGGGTTGGTACTAATGAAAAACTGTTTTTT,CASSHSGGVGTNEKLFF
TRBV5-1,14,NA,TRBJ1-1,NA,TGCGCCAGCAGCTTGTCGGCCTCCGACGGCGGAGCTTTCTTT,CASSLSASDGGAFF
TRBV24-1,15,NA,TRBJ2-2,NA,TGTGCCACCAGTGATTGGGGAGCGAACACCGGGGAGCTGTTTTTT,CATSDWGANTGELFF
TRBV3-1/TRBV3-2,15,NA,TRBJ1-4,NA,TGTGCCAGCAGCCAGGCAGGGGCGCCCAATGAAAAACTGTTTTTT,CASSQAGAPNEKLFF
TRBV29-1,13,once,TRBJ1-1,NA,TGCAGCGTTGGTGGGGCGATCGGCACTGAAGCTTTCTTT,CSVGGAIGTEAFF
TRBV28,13,NA,TRBJ1-5,NA,TGTGCCACCTCGAGGGGGAGCAATCAGCCCCAGCATTTT,CATSRGSNQPQHF
TRBV4-2,15,NA,TRBJ2-3,NA,TGTGCCAGCAGCCAGATTAGCTTGGAGGGAGATACGCAGTATTTT,CASSQISLEGDTQYF
TRBV27,16,NA,TRBJ1-2,TRBD1,TGTGCCAGCAGTTTGACAGGGACAGCTACTAACTATGGCTACACCTTC,CASSLTGTATNYGYTF
TRBV10-1,13,NA,TRBJ1-1,NA,TGCGCCAGCAGTGAGACAGGGATCACTGAAGCTTTCTTT,CASSETGITEAFF
TRBV7-9,15,NA,TRBJ2-1,NA,TGTGCCAGCAGCTCCCGGATGGAGTCCTACAATGAGCAGTTCTTC,CASSSRMESYNEQFF